This T cell receptor (beta chain) was observed in a study of blood T cells in healthy people across ages. The CDR3 extends over 14 amino acids. Trimming took 6 bases from V and 5 from J, leaving 16 bases between them. PCR was performed a second time for roughly 7 to 12 cycles using a sample-barcoded 5' primer and a J-beta primer mix. TCRdb re-called the 5' RACE reads with MiXCR, one entry per CDR3 protein. The sample has about 760,000 distinct CDR3 sequences; 56% are singletons. This clonotype was observed a handful of times. The chain carries TRBV12-3 or TRBV12-4 and TRBJ1-1; a weak D match, TRBD1 (5 bases). The TCR sequence derives from a man between 40 and 49 years old in good health. Material: blood. The CDR3: CASRTPGLKTEAFF. CDR3 nucleotides: TGTGCCAGCAGGACCCCGGGACTCAAGACTGAAGCTTTCTTT.